These 20 T cell receptor beta chains were all obtained from the same sample, sequenced in a study of blood T cell repertoires in COVID-19. The protocol was immunoSEQ multiplex PCR, while the TCRdb copy is restricted to in-frame clones and leaves out a portion. The table has about 180,000 clones, roughly 86% seen once; the top ten hold around 1.4%. Sequenced: peripheral blood. The source of these receptors is a woman between 50 and 59 years old with acute or convalescent COVID-19.

The chain has TRBV29-1 and TRBJ1-2; the D gene is possibly TRBD1 (5 bases). CDR1 is SQVTM, CDR2 ANQGSEA, per germline. V was clipped by 5 bases and J by 8 bases, with 21 bases between them. This CDR3 is built from 14 residues. In DNA, the CDR3 is TGCAGCGTTCAACAGGCCGCAGGGTTCAAGGGCTACACCTTC. The encoded protein is CSVQQAAGFKGYTF.

This sequence joins TRBV30 and TRBJ2-1; tentative D call: TRBD2 (5 bases). V lost 4 bases, J lost 4 bases, and 14 bases lay in between. The V gene's germline CDR1 is GTSNPN and CDR2 SVGIG (reference sequence). The CDR3 is 14 residues long. In DNA form, the CDR3 reads TGTGCCTGGAACGTGGAGGTTGTTTACAATGAGCAGTTCTTC. Translation: CAWNVEVVYNEQFF.

The chain couples TRBV1 to TRBJ2-7; the table's D call TRBD1 went unverified against the DNA. TRBV1 represents a pseudogene. The CDR3 is made up of 14 amino acids. Here the CDR3 DNA reads TGCACCAGCAGCCCCAAGGACAGAGCCTACGAGCAGTACTTC. Amino acids: CTSSPKDRAYEQYF.

The chain carries TRBV19 and TRBJ2-2, with 8 positions matching TRBD1. V dropped 6 bases and J dropped 3; count of bases not matched to a gene: 12. The CDR3 totals 17 residues. Germline values: CDR1 LNHDA, CDR2 SQIVND (reference sequence). The CDR3 nucleotides read TGTGCCAGTAGCCACCCGCAGGGGGCTCAGTACACCGGGGAGCTGTTTTTT. Translated: CASSHPQGAQYTGELFF.

The rearrangement joins TRBV2 to TRBJ2-5, with D possibly matching TRBD2 (6 bases). CDR1 and CDR2 from the germline V gene are SNHLY and FYNNEI. The CDR3 length is 16 residues. Trimming stripped 0 bases from V and 2 bases from J, with 13 bases between. The CDR3 DNA reads TGTGCCAGCAGTGAAGCGCGGGGACTGGAACAAGAGACCCAGTACTTC. Translation gives CASSEARGLEQETQYF.

V and J are TRBV6-4 and TRBJ2-2, with a tentative D call TRBD1 (6 bases). This CDR3 has 14 amino acids. The V end lost 5 bases, the J end lost 2 bases, and 9 bases lay between the germline ends. Germline CDR1 is MRHNA and CDR2 is SNTAGT. The CDR3 DNA is TGTGCCAGCAGTACAGGGCCTAACACCGGGGAGCTGTTTTTT. Its translation: CASSTGPNTGELFF.

This chain connects TRBV7-9 to TRBJ2-3, with a possible D match to TRBD1 (6 bases). Trimming pared 4 bases from V and 0 bases from J, leaving 14 bases between. CDR1 and CDR2 (germline): SEHNR, FQNEAQ (reference sequence). This CDR3 spans 16 amino acids. In nucleotides, the CDR3 is TGTGCCAGCAGCTCCCAGCAGACAGGAAGCACAGATACGCAGTATTTT. It is translated as CASSSQQTGSTDTQYF.

V gene TRBV9 combines with J gene TRBJ2-2; D ambiguous. CDR3 length equals 13 residues. Between the trimmed V and J ends, which lost 4 bases and 8 bases, there was a span of 12 bases. Per the germline V gene, CDR1 is SGDLS and CDR2 is YYNGEE. CDR3 sequence reads: CASSPPRRGELFF. CDR3 coding DNA: TGTGCCAGCAGCCCCCCACGGCGGGGGGAGCTGTTTTTT.

With regard to this clone: Other DNA sequences of this sample code for an identical CDR3. V is TRBV18 and J is TRBJ1-1, with 7 bases identical to TRBD1. Germline values: CDR1 KGHSH, CDR2 LQKENI. V trimming: 8 bases; J trimming: 0 bases; junction bases outside the gene matches: 3. CDR3 size: 13 residues. The CDR3 nucleotides are TGTGCCAGCCGACAGGGTCTGAACACTGAAGCTTTCTTT. This codes for CASRQGLNTEAFF. The variable domain in full, with the rest retrieved from reference TRBV18 and TRBJ1-1, is NAGVMQNPRHLVRRRGQEARLRCSPMKGHSHVYWYRQLPEEGLKFMVYLQKENIIDESGMPKERFSAEFPKEGPSILRIQQVVRGDSAAYFCASRQGLNTEAFFGQGTRLTVV.

This rearrangement joins TRBV27 to TRBJ1-2; 8 nucleotides line up with TRBD1. Germline-derived CDR1 and CDR2 are MNHEY and SMNVEV (reference sequence). The CDR3 extends over 13 amino acids. The ends lost 6 bases at V and 6 bases at J; junction bases unmatched: 6. The CDR3 DNA reads TGTGCCAGCAGGGGAGGACAGGGTCATGGCTACACCTTC. Its protein product is CASRGGQGHGYTF.

The rearrangement joins TRBV7-2 to TRBJ1-1, with TRBD1 identical over 7 bases. V shed 5 bases, J shed 5 bases, and the junction held 8 bases outside the gene matches. The CDR3 extends over 14 amino acids. Germline values: CDR1 SGHTA, CDR2 FQGNSA. The CDR3 reads CASSPRQGWTEAFF. The CDR3 nucleotides are TGTGCCAGCAGCCCACGACAGGGTTGGACTGAAGCTTTCTTT. The full variable domain, in which reference TRBV7-2 and TRBJ1-1 provide the parts outside the CDR3, is GAGVSQSPSNKVTEKGKDVELRCDPISGHTALYWYRQSLGQGLEFLIYFQGNSAPDKSGLPSDRFSAERTGGSVSTLTIQRTQQEDSAVYLCASSPRQGWTEAFFGQGTRLTVV.

This clone was counted between two and nine times. This chain connects TRBV28 to TRBJ1-5; TRBD1 is a possible D gene (5 bases). Trimming pared 7 bases from V and 3 bases from J, leaving 13 bases between. From germline, CDR1 is MDHEN and CDR2 SYDVKM. The CDR3 extends over 14 amino acids. The CDR3 region is CASIRGNHNQPQHF. The CDR3 region has the DNA TGTGCCAGCATTCGGGGGAATCACAATCAGCCCCAGCATTTT. Together with reference TRBV28 and TRBJ1-5, the CDR3 gives the full variable domain: DVKVTQSSRYLVKRTGEKVFLECVQDMDHENMFWYRQDPGLGLRLIYFSYDVKMKEKGDIPEGYSVSREKKERFSLILESASTNQTSMYLCASIRGNHNQPQHFGDGTRLSIL.

The V call is TRBV3-1 (or the pseudogene TRBV3-2), the J call TRBJ2-5; possibly TRBD1 for D (6 bases). Germline CDR1 LGHDT, CDR2 YNNKEL (reference sequence). The V and J ends lost 4 bases and 3 bases respectively, with 15 bases between them. The CDR3 loop spans 15 amino acids. The CDR3 DNA reads as TGTGCCAGCAGCCCCCCCGGACAGACCAAAGAGACCCAGTACTTC. Residues: CASSPPGQTKETQYF.

The rearrangement uses TRBV30 and TRBJ1-2; 7 nucleotides agree with TRBD1. The CDR3 has 16 amino acids. The ends lost 6 bases at V and 2 bases at J; junction bases unmatched: 15. The germline CDR1 and CDR2 sequences are GTSNPN and SVGIG (reference sequence). As DNA, the CDR3 is TGTGCCTGCCGCCTGAAAGGGGGCAATTTAAACTATGGCTACACCTTC. Protein: CACRLKGGNLNYGYTF.

The J gene is TRBJ1-2, the V gene TRBV2; maybe TRBD1 (6 bases). Germline lookup yields CDR1 SNHLY and CDR2 FYNNEI. CDR3 length equals 15 residues. Trimming cost V 6 bases and J 4 bases, with 18 bases left between them. The CDR3 reads CASRGHEGEIYGYTF. In DNA form, the CDR3 reads TGTGCCAGCAGGGGCCACGAGGGGGAGATCTATGGCTACACCTTC.

This chain uses TRBV11-2 with TRBJ2-1, with no clear D. Trimming took off 0 bases at V and 7 bases at J, with 10 bases between the two ends. Germline loops: CDR1 SGHAT, CDR2 FQNNGV. CDR3 size: 14 residues. CDR3 sequence (DNA): TGTGCCAGCAGCTTAGAGGCTAGTAAGAATGAGCAGTTCTTC. As protein: CASSLEASKNEQFF.

This chain joins TRBV19 and TRBJ1-6; D uncertain. V was trimmed by 1 base and J by 8 bases, leaving 15 bases between them. There are 16 residues in the CDR3. Germline V gene data show CDR1 as LNHDA and CDR2 as SQIVND (reference sequence). The CDR3 loop reads CASSIGQGSIDSPLHF. The CDR3 region has the DNA TGTGCCAGTAGTATAGGACAAGGATCTATAGATTCACCCCTCCACTTT. Based on the CDR3 plus reference TRBV19 and TRBJ1-6, the full variable domain is DGGITQSPKYLFRKEGQNVTLSCEQNLNHDAMYWYRQDPGQGLRLIYYSQIVNDFQKGDIAEGYSVSREKKESFPLTVTSAQKNPTAFYLCASSIGQGSIDSPLHFGNGTRLTVT.

CDR3 sequence (DNA): TGTGCCAGCAGCTTAGCGTCAGGCACAGATACGCAGTATTTT. This sequence encodes CASSLASGTDTQYF. The chain couples TRBV7-6 to TRBJ2-3; D not certain. This CDR3 region has 14 residues. Germline CDR1 reads SGHVS; CDR2 reads FNYEAQ. The V gene lost 0 bases and the J gene lost 1 base, with 5 bases spanning the gap. The full variable domain, with the rest looked up from reference TRBV7-6 and TRBJ2-3, is GAGVSQSPRYKVTKRGQDVALRCDPISGHVSLYWYRQALGQGPEFLTYFNYEAQQDKSGLPNDRFSAERPEGSISTLTIQRTEQRDSAMYRCASSLASGTDTQYFGPGTRLTVL.

V gene TRBV5-1 combines with J gene TRBJ1-5; tentative D call: TRBD1 (5 bases). Germline values: CDR1 SGHRS, CDR2 YFSETQ. The V and J ends lost 2 bases and 3 bases respectively, with 9 bases between them. The CDR3 loop spans 14 amino acids. CDR3 protein: CASSFDSLNQPQHF. CDR3 sequence (DNA): TGCGCCAGCAGCTTTGACAGCCTCAATCAGCCCCAGCATTTT.

The chain links TRBV6-2 or TRBV6-3 to TRBJ1-5; 8 positions match TRBD1. Looked up from germline, CDR1 is MNHEY and CDR2 is SVGEGT. Trimming removed 2 bases from V and 9 bases from J; junction bases left unmatched: 9. The CDR3 consists of 15 residues. CDR3 bases: TGTGCCAGCAGTTACCTAGGACAGGGAGAATGGCCCCAGCATTTT. Residues: CASSYLGQGEWPQHF.